A single sample is the source of the 10 T cell receptor beta chains below, sequenced in a study of T-cell memory formation after mild COVID-19. In TCRdb, the 5' RACE reads were re-called with MiXCR into one record per CDR3 protein. The sample has about 170,000 distinct CDR3 sequences, under 15% seen once; the top ten hold approximately 3.4%. The specimen sequenced was PBMCs or a T cell subset sorted from them (not recorded which). These receptors came from a young man who had mild COVID-19 (a few samples of this study predate the infection). Cell type and time point are not known.

The chain has TRBV6-5 and TRBJ1-2, with 7 bases identical to TRBD1. CDR1 is MNHEY and CDR2 is SVGAGI in the germline V gene. The CDR3 is 14 residues long. Trimming cost V 6 bases and J 8 bases; bases outside gene matches: 12. CDR3 in DNA: TGTGCCAGCAGGCGGGAGGGGGCCGGTCGCGGCTACACCTTC. It yields the protein CASRREGAGRGYTF.

V is TRBV12-3 or TRBV12-4 and J is TRBJ1-5; a possible D gene is TRBD1 (6 bases). V lost 4 bases, J lost 1 base, and 20 bases lay in between. This CDR3 has 18 amino acids. The CDR3, as DNA: TGTGCCAGCAGTTCGACCTCCCAGGGGACTTTGAGCAATCAGCCCCAGCATTTT. This sequence encodes CASSSTSQGTLSNQPQHF.

This clonotype was seen at least ten times. The rearrangement joins TRBV18 to TRBJ2-3, with 9 nucleotides matching TRBD1. Germline CDR1 KGHSH, CDR2 LQKENI. Trimming removed 0 bases from V and 2 bases from J; junction bases left unmatched: 6. CDR3 length: 17 amino acids. The CDR3 sequence is CASSPPLTGGDTDTQYF. In DNA form, the CDR3 reads TGTGCCAGCTCACCACCCCTGACAGGGGGAGACACAGATACGCAGTATTTT.

This clonotype was picked up a small number of times. J is TRBJ2-7 and V is TRBV7-3, with TRBD1 identical over 9 bases. With 5 bases clipped from V and 8 bases from J, the junction kept 7 bases outside the gene matches. This CDR3 is built from 13 residues. Germline V CDR1 and CDR2: SGHTA, FQGTGA. The CDR3 protein is CASSEQDRGQQYF. As DNA, the CDR3 is TGTGCCAGCAGCGAACAGGACAGGGGCCAGCAGTACTTC.

This clonotype was seen more than once but under ten times. The chain joins TRBV7-2 to TRBJ1-1, with 8 bases identical to TRBD1. CDR1 is SGHTA and CDR2 is FQGNSA in the germline V gene. Losses at the gene ends were 5 bases for V and 4 bases for J; bases not matched to a gene: 9. This CDR3 region has 15 residues. Written as DNA, the CDR3 is TGTGCCAGCAGCCCCCGGACAGGGAGGCCCACTGAAGCTTTCTTT. Amino acid sequence: CASSPRTGRPTEAFF.

The chain combines TRBV12-2 with TRBJ2-7; the table's D call TRBD1 went unverified against the DNA. TRBV12-2 is described as a pseudogene. The CDR3 contains 16 residues. CDR3 nucleotides: TGTGCAAGTCGCTTAGGCCGGGACAGGGGATCCTACGAGCAGTACGTC. This codes for CASRLGRDRGSYEQYV.

This clonotype was detected a few times. This chain links TRBV7-9 with TRBJ2-1; TRBD2 matches at 8 bases. J was trimmed by 6 bases and V by 7 bases; bases with no gene match: 11. Germline CDR1 and CDR2: SEHNR and FQNEAQ (reference sequence). This CDR3 contains 15 residues. CDR3 bases: TGTGCCAGCATCAGAGAGGGACTAGAAGGCAATGAGCAGTTCTTC. Translation gives CASIREGLEGNEQFF. Drawing the rest from reference TRBV7-9 and TRBJ2-1, the complete variable domain is DTGVSQNPRHKITKRGQNVTFRCDPISEHNRLYWYRQTLGQGPEFLTYFQNEAQLEKSRLLSDRFSAERPKGSFSTLEIQRTEQGDSAMYLCASIREGLEGNEQFFGPGTRLTVL.

This clonotype was picked up many times. This sequence joins TRBV5-1 and TRBJ2-1; D possibly corresponds to TRBD1 (6 bases). The CDR3 has 15 residues. The germline gives CDR1 SGHRS, CDR2 YFSETQ. V lost 3 bases and J 4 bases, leaving 14 bases between the germline ends. This chain's CDR3 is CASSSGTPTYNEQFF. CDR3 DNA: TGCGCCAGCAGCTCCGGGACACCCACTTACAATGAGCAGTTCTTC.

The V gene is TRBV5-1, the J gene TRBJ2-1; possible D gene TRBD2, 5 bases. The CDR3 loop spans 13 amino acids. V lost 4 bases, J lost 7 bases, and 12 bases lay in between. Looked up from germline, CDR1 is SGHRS and CDR2 is YFSETQ. The CDR3 reads CASSPLGGNEQFF. DNA for the CDR3: TGCGCCAGCAGCCCCTTAGGAGGAAATGAGCAGTTCTTC.

V and J are TRBV3-1 and TRBJ2-7; no firm D call. The V gene's germline CDR1 is LGHDT and CDR2 YNNKEL (reference sequence). With 3 bases removed from V and 10 bases from J, the gap between germline ends came to 7 bases. The CDR3 is 10 amino acids. CDR3 nucleotides: TGTGCCAGCAGCCATAGGCCCCAGTACGTC. It encodes CASSHRPQYV.